The 20 T cell receptor beta chains listed next were all sequenced from one sample in a study of blood T cell repertoires in COVID-19. Sequenced by immunoSEQ multiplex PCR; TCRdb stores in-frame clones only, minus some. The data show about 220,000 clones, with about 90% seen just once and roughly 14% held by the top ten. Sequenced sample: PBMCs or T cells enriched from blood (not recorded which). These receptors came from a woman aged 45 to 65 with acute COVID-19.

V is TRBV4-3 and J is TRBJ2-1, with 10 bases aligning to TRBD2. The V gene's germline CDR1 is LGHNA and CDR2 YSLEER. V shed 1 base, J shed 4 bases, and the junction held 4 bases outside the gene matches. The CDR3 is made up of 16 amino acids. The CDR3 here is CASSQGWTSGYNEQFF. The CDR3 nucleotides read TGCGCCAGCAGCCAAGGATGGACTAGCGGTTACAATGAGCAGTTCTTC.

This chain uses TRBV14 with TRBJ1-5, with 12 bases matching TRBD1. The CDR3 sequence is 19 residues long. CDR1 and CDR2 (germline): SGHDN, FVKESK. V shed 0 bases and J 4 bases; nucleotides not matched to a gene: 10. The chain's CDR3 is CASSQDRRDRGRGNQPQHF. The DNA for the CDR3 is TGTGCCAGCAGCCAAGATCGGCGGGACAGGGGGCGAGGGAATCAGCCCCAGCATTTT.

The gene calls are TRBV2 and TRBJ2-1, with D perhaps TRBD1 (5 bases). Germline V gives CDR1 SNHLY, CDR2 FYNNEI. The CDR3 totals 16 residues. Between the trimmed V and J ends, which lost 1 base and 0 bases, there was a span of 10 bases. CDR3: CASSEETVSSYNEQFF. CDR3 nucleotide sequence: TGTGCCAGCAGTGAAGAGACAGTGAGCTCCTACAATGAGCAGTTCTTC.

V is TRBV7-8 and J is TRBJ1-3; 7 bases align to TRBD1. Germline V gene lookup returns CDR1 SGHVS and CDR2 FQNEAQ. Trimming took 4 bases from V and 2 from J; bases not matched to a gene: 5. The CDR3 covers 15 residues. This CDR3 reads CASSSNRGTGNTIYF. The CDR3 nucleotides read TGTGCCAGCAGCTCCAACAGGGGCACTGGAAACACCATATATTTT.

In its sample, this clone was seen a few times. The identical CDR3 is also encoded by other nucleotide sequences in the sample. V usage is TRBV7-3 and J usage is TRBJ2-3; TRBD2 aligns across 7 bases. The CDR3 extends over 14 amino acids. Trimming at V came to 0 bases and at J to 4 bases, leaving 1 base not matched to a gene. The germline CDR1 and CDR2 sequences are SGHTA and FQGTGA. The CDR3 DNA is TGTGCCAGCAGCTTAACGGGAGGGGCAGATACGCAGTATTTT. It yields the protein CASSLTGGADTQYF.

A remark on this clone: The CDR3 end shows no conserved phenylalanine or tryptophan, and so a read error is likely. Because the CDR3's place on the DNA is in doubt, the DNA is left out and the CDR3 is given as listed by TCRdb. V gene TRBV19 combines with J gene TRBJ2-7; no DNA check was done on the table's D call, TRBD2. The CDR3 is 13 residues long, counting both termini. Germline CDR1 is LNHDA and CDR2 is SQIVND (reference sequence). The CDR3 loop reads CASSPRGAGGLLH.

V and J are TRBV28 and TRBJ1-2; maybe TRBD1 (5 bases). From germline, CDR1 is MDHEN and CDR2 SYDVKM. The CDR3 spans 15 residues. The ends were cut back, 3 bases at V and 2 bases at J, with 13 bases in the middle. The CDR3 here is CASSFLSTENYGYTF. The CDR3 coding sequence is TGTGCCAGCAGTTTCCTTTCGACAGAGAACTATGGCTACACCTTC.

J is TRBJ2-7 and V is TRBV27; D is possibly TRBD1 (6 bases). Trimming shortened V by 3 bases and J by 3 bases, and 15 bases separated the two germline ends. Germline V gene lookup returns CDR1 MNHEY and CDR2 SMNVEV (reference sequence). This CDR3 has 15 residues. CDR3 nucleotides: TGTGCCAGCAGTTTTCCCCGGACAGAACACTACGAGCAGTACTTC. This translates into CASSFPRTEHYEQYF.

V gene TRBV29-1 combines with J gene TRBJ2-6; TRBD1 aligns across 12 bases. The germline V gene encodes CDR1 SQVTM and CDR2 ANQGSEA. V shed 6 bases and J 3 bases; nucleotides not matched to a gene: 6. The CDR3 consists of 16 residues. As DNA, the CDR3 is TGCAGCGTCCAGGGACAGGGGGCGCTTGGGGCCAACGTCCTGACTTTC. Protein sequence: CSVQGQGALGANVLTF. The complete variable domain, with remaining parts taken from reference TRBV29-1 and TRBJ2-6, reads SAVISQKPSRDICQRGTSLTIQCQVDSQVTMMFWYRQQPGQSLTLIATANQGSEATYESGFVIDKFPISRPNLTFSTLTVSNMSPEDSSIYLCSVQGQGALGANVLTFGAGSRLTVL.

The chain uses TRBV11-2 and TRBJ1-6; the match to TRBD1 covers 8 bases. Germline V CDR1 and CDR2: SGHAT, FQNNGV. There are 16 residues in the CDR3. V was pared by 6 bases and J by 6 bases, with 10 bases of the junction left unmatched. DNA for the CDR3: TGTGCCAGCAGAAAGGGGGGCAGGGGGCGTAATTCACCCCTCCACTTT. Its translation is CASRKGGRGRNSPLHF.

The V call is TRBV6-5, the J call TRBJ1-1, with D perhaps matching TRBD1 (5 bases). Germline CDR1 is MNHEY and CDR2 is SVGAGI. This CDR3 has 14 residues. Trimming stripped 6 bases from V and 1 base from J, with 12 bases between. This CDR3 is CASSPNRRNTEAFF. The CDR3 bases are TGTGCCAGCAGCCCGAACAGGAGGAACACTGAAGCTTTCTTT.

This chain connects TRBV10-1 to TRBJ1-1; 7 bases fit TRBD1. The germline V gene has CDR1 WNHNN and CDR2 SYGVQD (reference sequence). CDR3 length: 13 residues. The ends lost 7 bases at V and 3 bases at J; junction bases unmatched: 5. DNA for the CDR3: TGCGCCAGCAACCACAGGGGCCACACTGAAGCTTTCTTT. The encoded protein is CASNHRGHTEAFF.

V gene TRBV10-3 combines with J gene TRBJ1-5, with 9 bases matching TRBD1. Germline loops: CDR1 ENHRY, CDR2 SYGVKD. The CDR3 is made up of 16 amino acids. Losses at the gene ends were 11 bases for V and 0 bases for J; bases not matched to a gene: 11. CDR3 nucleotide sequence: TGTGCCCTACGGGACAGGGTCTTCCCTAGCAATCAGCCCCAGCATTTT. Protein product: CALRDRVFPSNQPQHF.

The V gene is TRBV18, the J gene TRBJ1-5; the D is unclear. Trimming left V 6 bases short and J 6 bases short, with 12 bases between. Germline CDR1 KGHSH, CDR2 LQKENI. The length of the CDR3 is 13 residues. CDR3 nucleotides: TGTGCCAGCTCGTCCGACGGGAGTCAGCCCCAGCATTTT. Protein product: CASSSDGSQPQHF.

V usage is TRBV5-1 and J usage is TRBJ2-5; D uncertain. Trimming shortened V by 4 bases and J by 2 bases, and 9 bases separated the two germline ends. Germline CDR1 is SGHRS and CDR2 is YFSETQ. The CDR3 length is 13 residues. The CDR3 sequence is CASSRIAQETQYF. CDR3 nucleotides: TGCGCCAGCAGCCGAATCGCGCAAGAGACCCAGTACTTC. The variable domain in full, completed from reference TRBV5-1 and TRBJ2-5, reads KAGVTQTPRYLIKTRGQQVTLSCSPISGHRSVSWYQQTPGQGLQFLFEYFSETQRNKGNFPGRFSGRQFSNSRSEMNVSTLELGDSALYLCASSRIAQETQYFGPGTRLLVL.

This chain joins TRBV5-6 and TRBJ2-5; 12 positions match TRBD2. This CDR3 spans 19 amino acids. In germline, CDR1 is SGHDT, CDR2 YYEEEE. Trimming took 0 bases from V and 4 from J; bases not matched to a gene: 13. For the CDR3, the DNA is TGTGCCAGCAGCTTGGAGGCAACCGTACTAGCGGGAGGAAGAGAGACCCAGTACTTC. It encodes CASSLEATVLAGGRETQYF. Complete variable domain (other parts from reference TRBV5-6 and TRBJ2-5): DAGVTQSPTHLIKTRGQQVTLRCSPKSGHDTVSWYQQALGQGPQFIFQYYEEEERQRGNFPDRFSGHQFPNYSSELNVNALLLGDSALYLCASSLEATVLAGGRETQYFGPGTRLLVL.

J is TRBJ1-1 and V is TRBV4-1; D may be TRBD1 (6 bases). Trimming took off 5 bases at V and 1 base at J, with 11 bases between the two ends. Germline lookup yields CDR1 MGHRA and CDR2 YSYEKL. This CDR3 has 14 residues. For the CDR3, the DNA is TGCGCCAGCAGCTACTGGGGGCGGAACACTGAAGCTTTCTTT. This codes for CASSYWGRNTEAFF.

The chain links TRBV18 to TRBJ1-4, with TRBD1 matching over 8 bases. Germline V lookup: CDR1 KGHSH, CDR2 LQKENI. The V gene end was trimmed by 6 bases and the J gene end by 8 bases; junction bases not matched to a gene: 8. The CDR3 covers 14 residues. CDR3 coding DNA: TGTGCCAGCTCTCCAGGGGGCGCTTACGAAAAACTGTTTTTT. Translated: CASSPGGAYEKLFF.

This chain uses TRBV12-3 or TRBV12-4 with TRBJ1-2, with D possibly TRBD1 on 5 matching bases. Trimming pared 6 bases from V and 1 base from J, leaving 9 bases between. The CDR3 sequence is 13 residues long. The CDR3: CASSKTDNYGYTF. DNA for the CDR3: TGTGCCAGCAGCAAGACAGATAACTATGGCTACACCTTC.

The gene calls are TRBV4-2 and TRBJ2-7, with 8 positions matching TRBD2. V was pared by 4 bases and J by 0 bases, with 5 bases of the junction left unmatched. There are 15 residues in the CDR3. Germline V gene sequence: CDR1 LGHNA, CDR2 YNFKEQ. The CDR3 reads CASSLGLAASYEQYF. CDR3 in DNA: TGTGCCAGCAGCCTCGGACTAGCCGCCTCCTACGAGCAGTACTTC.